The text below deals with one T cell receptor (beta chain). Which antigen it targets is not known. Within one base of it there is no much larger clone, and no base qualities were kept. This entry comes from a study of CD8+ T cells in alopecia areata (dated by TCRdb to 2016 to 2019). With respect to the entire study: Treated patients were enrolled in an open-label pilot trial of oral tofacitinib, 5 to 10 mg twice daily, for moderate-to-severe alopecia areata. Tofacitinib was administered for 6 to 18 months, and 6 months of follow-up off drug were then conducted to assess delayed response and recurrence. High-throughput TCRbeta sequencing was used to examine T cell clonal expansion in alopecia areata in both the C3H/HeJ mouse model and human patients. In humans, TCRbeta sequencing was performed on scalp tissue and on sorted CD4+ and CD8+ peripheral blood T cells from healthy controls and from patients with patchy or totalis/universalis alopecia areata. Patients on tofacitinib were biopsied at baseline and after 4 and 24 weeks of treatment, and several of the patients also had a later scalp biopsy. Scalp clonality was compared among normal scalp (n=4), patchy alopecia areata scalp (n=8), and alopecia totalis/universalis scalp (n=8). RNA was extracted with the PAXgene miRNA kit for fixed scalp, the miRNeasy kit for PBMCs, and the RNeasy kit for mouse skin. Amplification of TCRbeta CDR3 regions was done by immunoSEQ multiplex PCR using 35 Vbeta forward primers and 13 Jbeta reverse primers.

CDR3 length: 14 amino acids, cysteine to phenylalanine. Only CDR3 DNA is held: 42 bases, read in frame from base 1. Trimming at the junction amounts to 3 bases on V and 5 bases on J, and the germline ends lie 14 bases apart. CDR1 and CDR2, per the germline V gene, are SGHRS and YFSETQ. Libraries were prepared through the immunoSEQ multiplex PCR assay. For TCR sequencing, RNA was extracted from every sample and reverse transcribed into cDNA to serve as template. SuperScript III was used for first-strand cDNA synthesis, primed with a 2:1 mix of oligo-dT and random hexamers. A synthetic immune receptor repertoire was used to gauge amplification bias, and whatever bias remained was removed computationally. Processing in the source paper ran as follows. Raw reads were preprocessed for error removal, and CDR3 was defined according to IMGT conventions as running from the conserved cysteine to phenylalanine. Clonality was computed by normalizing Shannon entropy by log2 of the number of productive unique TCRs and subtracting the result from 1. Whether each scalp clone was CD4 or CD8 was inferred by checking scalp TCRbeta sequences against the CD4 and CD8 repertoires from sorted blood. TCRdb mirrors the immuneACCESS table, restricted to in-frame sequences. Some clones are absent from its copies; in checked studies, under half trace to an unresolved V gene, and the reason for the others is unknown. V, J and clone size reflect that table, while D and trimming were determined from the DNA. Across this sample there are some 130,000 clones, with 49% seen only once. Approximately 19% of the sample is in the top ten clones.

Here is what the overall study found, with its caveats: Higher clonality and more expanded CD8+ clones were observed in lesional scalp than in normal scalp, particularly in alopecia totalis/universalis, a finding suggestive of antigenic drive. Resident alphabeta T cells in normal human skin are also sequenced, complicating scalp TCR repertoire analysis, unlike mouse skin dominated by gammadelta T cells. Compared with mice, TCR sequences shared between patients were less clear, possibly partly because of HLA diversity across the patient population.

Taken with the paper, the label for time point translates to: baseline before oral tofacitinib. Lesional scalp punch biopsies and peripheral blood were collected from alopecia areata patients. PBMCs were separated by density centrifugation and stained for CD3, CD4 and CD8, after which CD4+ and CD8+ T cells were sorted on a FACSAria. Sequencing used CD8+ T cells sorted from blood, obtained at week 0. The TCR sequence derives from a human donor with alopecia areata. The chain links TRBV5-1 with TRBJ2-5; no D gene is confidently identified. The CDR3 reads as follows: CASSSQGPTETQYF. The DNA sequence follows: TGCGCCAGCAGCTCGCAAGGACCGACGGAGACCCAGTACTTC.